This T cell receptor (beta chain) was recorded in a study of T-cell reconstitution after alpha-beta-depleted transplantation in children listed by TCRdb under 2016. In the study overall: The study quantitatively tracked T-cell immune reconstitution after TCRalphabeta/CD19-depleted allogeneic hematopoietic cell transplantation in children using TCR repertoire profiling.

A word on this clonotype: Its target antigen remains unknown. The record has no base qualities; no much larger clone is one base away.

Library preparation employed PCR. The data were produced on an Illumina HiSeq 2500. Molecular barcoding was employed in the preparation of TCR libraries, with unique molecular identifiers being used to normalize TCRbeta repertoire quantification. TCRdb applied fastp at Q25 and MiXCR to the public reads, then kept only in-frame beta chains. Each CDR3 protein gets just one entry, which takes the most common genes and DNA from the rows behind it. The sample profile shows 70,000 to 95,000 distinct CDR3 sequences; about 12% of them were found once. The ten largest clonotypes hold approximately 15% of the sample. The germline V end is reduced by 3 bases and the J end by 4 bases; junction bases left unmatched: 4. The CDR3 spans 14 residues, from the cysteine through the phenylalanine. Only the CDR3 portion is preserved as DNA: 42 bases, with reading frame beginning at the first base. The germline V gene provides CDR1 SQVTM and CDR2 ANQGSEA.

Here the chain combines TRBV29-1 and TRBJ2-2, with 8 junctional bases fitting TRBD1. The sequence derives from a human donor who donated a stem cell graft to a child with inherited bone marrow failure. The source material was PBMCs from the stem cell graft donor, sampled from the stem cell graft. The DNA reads TGCAGCGTTGACTGGGACAGGTCCACCGGGGAGCTGTTTTTT. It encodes CSVDWDRSTGELFF.